The rows below give T cell receptor beta chains drawn from one sample of a study of Graves' ophthalmopathy and Graves' hyperthyroidism. TCRdb fed the multiplex PCR reads into MiXCR, producing one record per CDR3 protein. Of a few hundred thousand distinct CDR3 sequences listed, 17% were seen once; the top ten hold 2% to 3%. Sample: peripheral blood. These TCRs come from an adult woman with stable Graves' hyperthyroidism. CDR3s leave out the opening cysteine and the closing phenylalanine or tryptophan. The D gene is left open where the match is weak. The size entry is marked missing in some rows and otherwise reads once, few, many or a size class.

abundance: few; v_gene: TRBV5-1; j_gene: TRBJ1-1; d_gene: -; CDR3aa: ASRLGSTEAF
abundance: -; v_gene: TRBV7-9; j_gene: TRBJ2-7; d_gene: TRBD1; CDR3aa: ASSPPAQGDYEQY
abundance: many; v_gene: TRBV12-3/TRBV12-4; j_gene: TRBJ1-5; d_gene: -; CDR3aa: ASSLFDYNQPQH
abundance: many; v_gene: TRBV6-2/TRBV6-3; j_gene: TRBJ2-7; d_gene: -; CDR3aa: ASSYPEGRGLEQC
abundance: -; v_gene: TRBV7-3; j_gene: TRBJ1-1; d_gene: -; CDR3aa: ASSLRWRLGEAF
abundance: many; v_gene: TRBV11-2; j_gene: TRBJ2-5; d_gene: -; CDR3aa: ASSLRGGDGETQY
abundance: many; v_gene: TRBV5-1; j_gene: TRBJ2-2; d_gene: -; CDR3aa: ASSLGLSNTGELF
abundance: many; v_gene: TRBV29-1; j_gene: TRBJ2-2; d_gene: -; CDR3aa: SARLARGNSNTGELF
abundance: many; v_gene: TRBV28; j_gene: TRBJ1-5; d_gene: -; CDR3aa: ASRLTESNQPQH
abundance: many; v_gene: TRBV7-9; j_gene: TRBJ2-7; d_gene: -; CDR3aa: ASSPIDRPYEQY
abundance: -; v_gene: TRBV7-8; j_gene: TRBJ2-3; d_gene: -; CDR3aa: ASSPGYGAFSTDTQY
abundance: many; v_gene: TRBV6-1; j_gene: TRBJ1-3; d_gene: -; CDR3aa: ASALTDSGNTIY
abundance: many; v_gene: TRBV20-1; j_gene: TRBJ1-1; d_gene: -; CDR3aa: SAPHGRNTEAF
abundance: many; v_gene: TRBV6-2/TRBV6-3; j_gene: TRBJ1-1; d_gene: -; CDR3aa: ASRQGRMDTEAF
abundance: few; v_gene: TRBV30; j_gene: TRBJ1-1; d_gene: TRBD1; CDR3aa: AWSPQDRGPTEAF
abundance: many; v_gene: TRBV4-3; j_gene: TRBJ2-2; d_gene: -; CDR3aa: ASSQDEWRSPNTGELF
abundance: many; v_gene: TRBV20-1; j_gene: TRBJ2-7; d_gene: -; CDR3aa: SPAIVLEPYEQY
abundance: many; v_gene: TRBV30; j_gene: TRBJ1-6; d_gene: -; CDR3aa: AWSVEYSPLH
abundance: many; v_gene: TRBV5-1; j_gene: TRBJ1-2; d_gene: -; CDR3aa: ASSLENVRGYT
abundance: many; v_gene: TRBV7-6; j_gene: TRBJ2-4; d_gene: -; CDR3aa: ASSLEGGSLAKNIQY
abundance: many; v_gene: TRBV7-6; j_gene: TRBJ1-1; d_gene: -; CDR3aa: ASSPRWGNTEAF
abundance: many; v_gene: TRBV24-1; j_gene: TRBJ1-5; d_gene: TRBD1; CDR3aa: ATSDLRSVDRVSQPQH
abundance: few; v_gene: TRBV20-1; j_gene: TRBJ2-5; d_gene: -; CDR3aa: SARDHLGNQETQY
abundance: many; v_gene: TRBV25-1; j_gene: TRBJ2-7; d_gene: TRBD1; CDR3aa: ASNTGANEQY
abundance: many; v_gene: TRBV29-1; j_gene: TRBJ2-7; d_gene: -; CDR3aa: SVGFGGTSYEQY
abundance: few; v_gene: TRBV5-1; j_gene: TRBJ2-4; d_gene: -; CDR3aa: ASSLDAGVDIQY
abundance: many; v_gene: TRBV7-8; j_gene: TRBJ1-5; d_gene: -; CDR3aa: ASSPSVGRLSNQPQH
abundance: many; v_gene: TRBV12-3/TRBV12-4; j_gene: TRBJ2-7; d_gene: TRBD1; CDR3aa: ASSRPQGAFYEQY
abundance: many; v_gene: TRBV7-2; j_gene: TRBJ2-5; d_gene: -; CDR3aa: ASSSDWLDLETQY
abundance: many; v_gene: TRBV12-3/TRBV12-4; j_gene: TRBJ2-2; d_gene: TRBD1; CDR3aa: ANSGGTGELF
abundance: -; v_gene: TRBV3-1; j_gene: TRBJ2-4; d_gene: -; CDR3aa: ASSQRESGPRDIKY
abundance: -; v_gene: TRBV6-1; j_gene: TRBJ1-1; d_gene: -; CDR3aa: ASTNGEVTEAF
abundance: few; v_gene: TRBV4-1; j_gene: TRBJ2-7; d_gene: TRBD2; CDR3aa: ASSQADGGSHYEQY
abundance: many; v_gene: TRBV7-9; j_gene: TRBJ2-2; d_gene: -; CDR3aa: ASSFRLGTGELF
abundance: many; v_gene: TRBV4-1; j_gene: TRBJ2-4; d_gene: TRBD2; CDR3aa: ASSQGLAGGLAKNIQY
abundance: many; v_gene: TRBV27; j_gene: TRBJ2-5; d_gene: TRBD2; CDR3aa: ASSLKTSRIGETQY
abundance: -; v_gene: TRBV20-1; j_gene: TRBJ2-7; d_gene: -; CDR3aa: SADGDSYYEQY
abundance: many; v_gene: TRBV20-1; j_gene: TRBJ2-5; d_gene: TRBD2; CDR3aa: SAPGTSGQETQY
abundance: -; v_gene: TRBV25-1; j_gene: TRBJ1-4; d_gene: -; CDR3aa: ASSDMKGFANEKLF
abundance: many; v_gene: TRBV12-3/TRBV12-4; j_gene: TRBJ2-5; d_gene: -; CDR3aa: ASSLGPPRQRQY
abundance: many; v_gene: TRBV28; j_gene: TRBJ1-4; d_gene: TRBD1; CDR3aa: ASSQGQPGSNEKLF
abundance: -; v_gene: TRBV6-1; j_gene: TRBJ1-1; d_gene: TRBD1; CDR3aa: ASNHPSGTAGTEAF
abundance: many; v_gene: TRBV20-1; j_gene: TRBJ1-2; d_gene: -; CDR3aa: SARVGGAAGYT
abundance: few; v_gene: TRBV6-2/TRBV6-3; j_gene: TRBJ1-1; d_gene: -; CDR3aa: ASSYGSPSRPLNTEAF
abundance: many; v_gene: TRBV27; j_gene: TRBJ2-7; d_gene: -; CDR3aa: ASRLGYEQY
abundance: many; v_gene: TRBV30; j_gene: TRBJ1-5; d_gene: -; CDR3aa: AWSVRAGVQPQH
abundance: -; v_gene: TRBV30; j_gene: TRBJ2-3; d_gene: -; CDR3aa: AWRGTMPDTQY
abundance: -; v_gene: TRBV6-1; j_gene: TRBJ1-5; d_gene: -; CDR3aa: ASSPKKWTVNQPQH
abundance: many; v_gene: TRBV6-1; j_gene: TRBJ2-5; d_gene: TRBD2; CDR3aa: AMGRAGETQY
abundance: many; v_gene: TRBV28; j_gene: TRBJ1-5; d_gene: -; CDR3aa: ASSFRAQMTEYQPQH
abundance: many; v_gene: TRBV28; j_gene: TRBJ1-1; d_gene: -; CDR3aa: ASKAGVDTEAF
abundance: many; v_gene: TRBV28; j_gene: TRBJ1-2; d_gene: -; CDR3aa: ASSIGGQARYGYT
abundance: few; v_gene: TRBV5-1; j_gene: TRBJ1-2; d_gene: TRBD1; CDR3aa: AGSDAGQGIGGYT